The text below deals with one T cell receptor (beta chain). Its antigen is not identified. Each gene name is a mouse one. Sequencing ends 1 residue short of the CDR3 end; the germline J gene provides the rest. The data stem from a study of tissue T cells after allogeneic stem cell transplantation. Study outcomes and limitations: Shared clones across patients were few; motif clustering revealed tissue-specific shared signatures.

As for time point: mouse harvest day 7 after allogeneic transplant. Mouse grafts combined 10^7 T-cell-depleted bone marrow cells with 10^6 splenic CD5+ T cells. Libraries were prepared by immunoSEQ multiplex PCR; TCRdb keeps only in-frame clonotypes and omits some of them. This sample has around 5,900 clones; roughly half occur once, and the top ten carry around 10%. The germline CDR1 and CDR2 sequences are KGHTA and FQNQQP. The CDR3 runs to 14 residues. The clonotype comes from a female BALB/c mouse given C57BL/6 T cells with graft-versus-host disease after an allogeneic hematopoietic cell transplant. V gene TRBV23 combines with J gene TRBJ1-4. The sample comprised gut tissue. CDR3 sequence: CSSSQSGRGERLFF. The sequenced part of the CDR3 DNA is TGCTCCAGCAGTCAATCAGGGCGGGGGGAAAGATTATTT.